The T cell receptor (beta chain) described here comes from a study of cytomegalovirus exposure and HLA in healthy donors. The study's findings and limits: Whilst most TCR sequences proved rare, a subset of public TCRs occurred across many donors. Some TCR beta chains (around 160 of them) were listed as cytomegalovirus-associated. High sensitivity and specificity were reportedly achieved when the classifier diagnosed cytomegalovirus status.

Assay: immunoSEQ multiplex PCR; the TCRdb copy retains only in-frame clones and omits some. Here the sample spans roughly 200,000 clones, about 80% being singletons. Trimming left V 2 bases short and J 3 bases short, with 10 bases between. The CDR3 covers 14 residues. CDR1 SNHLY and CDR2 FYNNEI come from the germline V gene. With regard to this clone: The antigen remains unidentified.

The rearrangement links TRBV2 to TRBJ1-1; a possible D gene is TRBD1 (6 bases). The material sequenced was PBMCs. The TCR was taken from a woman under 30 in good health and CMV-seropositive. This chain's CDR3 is CASSERQVYTEAFF. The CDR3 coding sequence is TGTGCCAGCAGTGAACGACAGGTATACACTGAAGCTTTCTTT.